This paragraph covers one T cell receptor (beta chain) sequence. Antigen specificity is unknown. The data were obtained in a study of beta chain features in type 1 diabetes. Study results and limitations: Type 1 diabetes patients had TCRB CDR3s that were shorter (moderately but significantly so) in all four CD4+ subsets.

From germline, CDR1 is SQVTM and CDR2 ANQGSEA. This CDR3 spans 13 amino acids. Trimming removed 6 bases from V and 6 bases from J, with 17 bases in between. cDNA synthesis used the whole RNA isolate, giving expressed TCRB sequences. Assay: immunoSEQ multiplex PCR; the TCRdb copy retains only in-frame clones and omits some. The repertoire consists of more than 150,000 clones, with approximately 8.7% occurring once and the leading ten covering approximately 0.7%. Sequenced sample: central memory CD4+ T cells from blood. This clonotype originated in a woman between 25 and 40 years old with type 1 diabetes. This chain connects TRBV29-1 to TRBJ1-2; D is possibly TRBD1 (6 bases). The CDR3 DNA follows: TGCAGCGTCCAAAGGCGGGGGCTAGATGGCTACACCTTC. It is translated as CSVQRRGLDGYTF.